The rows below give T cell receptor beta chains drawn from one sample of a study of T cells after posttransplantation cyclophosphamide. TCRdb keeps only in-frame clones here, not all; method: immunoSEQ multiplex PCR. In the table there are just over 65,000 clones, about 94% of which are singletons. Sequencing input: PBMCs. The receptor source for this set is a woman aged 30 to 39 in good health and a related stem cell transplant donor. CDR3s include the opening cysteine and the closing phenylalanine or tryptophan. The D gene is left open where the match is weak. Some rows have no size entry. The others give once, few or many, or a class for an expanded clone.

once	TRBV19	TRBD1	TRBJ2-2	TGTGCCAGTAATCTCAGGGGGCCCGGGGAGCTGTTTTTT	CASNLRGPGELFF
.	TRBV2	TRBD2	TRBJ2-3	TGTGCCAGCAGTGTCCGACTAGCGGGGGGGGCAGATACGCAGTATTTT	CASSVRLAGGADTQYF
.	TRBV14	TRBD1	TRBJ2-7	TGTGCCAGCAGTTCTGGACAGGGCAGCGAGCAGTACTTC	CASSSGQGSEQYF
.	TRBV18	.	TRBJ2-1	TGTGCCAGCTCACCGACAGGTTCAAATGAGCAGTTCTTC	CASSPTGSNEQFF
.	TRBV18	.	TRBJ2-1	TGTGCCAGCTCACCACCGACGGGGGTCCAGTACAATGAGCAGTTCTTC	CASSPPTGVQYNEQFF
.	TRBV28	TRBD1	TRBJ1-1	TGTGCCAGCATCGACAGGGGGCATAGAGCTTTCTTT	CASIDRGHRAFF
.	TRBV29-1	.	TRBJ2-5	TGCAGCGTGCGTGGGGAGACCCAGTACTTC	CSVRGETQYF
.	TRBV9	.	TRBJ1-2	TGTGCCAGCAGCCCCCTAGGGGACTATGGCTACACCTTC	CASSPLGDYGYTF
.	TRBV7-2	.	TRBJ2-2	TGTGCCAGCAAGGGGACACTCGATTTACCCGGGGAGCTGTTTTTT	CASKGTLDLPGELFF
.	TRBV4-3	TRBD1	TRBJ1-1	TGCGCCAGCAGCCAAGATCCCCGGGACAGGGACACTGAAGCTTTCTTT	CASSQDPRDRDTEAFF
.	TRBV5-6	.	TRBJ1-5	TGTGCCAGCAGCTTGGGCCAATTTAATCAGCCCCAGCATTTT	CASSLGQFNQPQHF
.	TRBV19	.	TRBJ2-3	TGTGCCTCTAGGGAGGGGGGGTACACAGATACGCAGTATTTT	CASREGGYTDTQYF
once	TRBV6-1	.	TRBJ1-2	TGTGCCAGCAGTGAATCTCACAGAGGTAGCTACACCTTC	CASSESHRGSYTF
.	TRBV10-2	.	TRBJ1-2	TGCGCCAGCAGTGAGCAGGGGAACTATGGCTACACCTTC	CASSEQGNYGYTF
.	TRBV4-1	.	TRBJ2-2	TGCGCCAGCAGCCCGGGACCGAACACCGGGGAGCTGTTTTTT	CASSPGPNTGELFF